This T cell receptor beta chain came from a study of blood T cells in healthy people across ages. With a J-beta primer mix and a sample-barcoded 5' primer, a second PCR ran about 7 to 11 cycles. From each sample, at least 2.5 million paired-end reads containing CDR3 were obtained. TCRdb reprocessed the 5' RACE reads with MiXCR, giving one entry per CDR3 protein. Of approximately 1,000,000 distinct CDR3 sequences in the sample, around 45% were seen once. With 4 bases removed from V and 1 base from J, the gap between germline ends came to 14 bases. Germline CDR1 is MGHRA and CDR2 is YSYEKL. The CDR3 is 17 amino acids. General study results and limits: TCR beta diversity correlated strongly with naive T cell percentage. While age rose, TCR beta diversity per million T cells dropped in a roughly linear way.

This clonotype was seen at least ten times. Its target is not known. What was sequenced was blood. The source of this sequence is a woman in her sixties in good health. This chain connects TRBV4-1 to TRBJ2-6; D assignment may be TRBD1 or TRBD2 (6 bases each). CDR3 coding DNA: TGCGCCAGCAGCCCGGTGGGGGGCGGTTCTGGGGCCAACGTCCTGACTTTC. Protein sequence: CASSPVGGGSGANVLTF.